This T cell receptor beta chain was sequenced during a study of T cell repertoires in cytomegalovirus infection. The wider study: Signatures in public TCR beta sequences pointed to both CMV infection and matching HLA type. Study conclusions and caveats: Public TCR beta family frequency separated CMV-and-HLA carriers, including in an independent cohort. CMV-specific TCR beta clonotypes restricted by HLA-C dominated the ex vivo response.

Each CDR3 protein is one row after TCRdb ran MiXCR on the reads. The table shows some 170,000 distinct CDR3 sequences, with about 17% occurring only once. Germline-derived CDR1 and CDR2 are LGHNA and YSLEER. The CDR3 contains 14 residues. V gave up 0 bases and J gave up 3 bases, with 8 bases separating them. This clonotype appeared a few times. The antigen remains unidentified. The rearrangement links TRBV4-3 to TRBJ2-5; D might be TRBD2 (6 bases). This TCR derives from a human donor in good health (CMV status not recorded). Some clones in this sample may be carry-over from other donors' samples. The specimen sequenced was CD8+ T cells from PBMCs. The CDR3 DNA sequence: TGCGCCAGCAGCCAAGATGGGGGGAAAGAGACCCAGTACTTC. It is translated as CASSQDGGKETQYF.